These 32 T cell receptor beta chains share one sample of origin, sequenced in a study of T cells in localized non-small cell lung cancer. Profiled with immunoSEQ multiplex PCR; TCRdb holds only in-frame clones, not every one. The repertoire has 40,000 to 65,000 clones, roughly 83% of them found once; the top ten carry about 18%. Sequenced material: peripheral blood mononuclear cells, taken before any cancer treatment. These receptor sequences come from a man aged 40 to 69 with stage III lung adenocarcinoma.

The chain combines TRBV5-5 with TRBJ2-1; possibly TRBD2 for D (5 bases). Per the germline V gene, CDR1 is SGHKS and CDR2 is YYEKEE (reference sequence). Between the trimmed V and J ends, which lost 2 bases and 12 bases, there was a span of 12 bases. The CDR3 spans 12 residues. The CDR3 bases are TGTGCCAGCAGCTTAGCGAGGGATGCGCAGTTCTTC. Amino acids: CASSLARDAQFF.

The chain recombines TRBV18 with TRBJ2-1, with TRBD1 matching over 9 bases. The ends lost 3 bases at V and 15 bases at J; junction bases unmatched: 3. CDR1 is KGHSH and CDR2 is LQKENI in the germline V gene. The CDR3 runs 11 residues. The CDR3 DNA sequence: TGTGCCAGCTCACCGCAACAGGGGGCGTTCTTC. Translated: CASSPQQGAFF.

The rearrangement uses TRBV16 and TRBJ1-1; 7 nucleotides agree with TRBD1. The junction had 1 base not matched to a gene; V was cut back by 2 bases and J by 1 base. This CDR3 has 14 amino acids. Germline CDR1 KGHSY, CDR2 FQNENV. The CDR3 here is CASSQTGANTEAFF. CDR3 in DNA: TGTGCCAGCAGCCAAACAGGGGCGAACACTGAAGCTTTCTTT. The full variable domain, with the rest looked up from reference TRBV16 and TRBJ1-1, is GEEVAQTPKHLVRGEGQKAKLYCAPIKGHSYVFWYQQVLKNEFKFLISFQNENVFDETGMPKERFSAKCLPNSPCSLEIQATKLEDSAVYFCASSQTGANTEAFFGQGTRLTVV.

The chain joins TRBV4-3 to TRBJ2-2; D possibly uses TRBD1 or TRBD2 (6 bases each). The CDR3 has 21 amino acids. V was cut by 0 bases and J by 4 bases, with 27 bases left in between. CDR1 LGHNA and CDR2 YSLEER come from the germline V gene. The CDR3 DNA is TGCGCCAGCAGCCAAGATCGCCCGGGAGATGCCGGGGGCGCAGGCACCGGGGAGCTGTTTTTT. This encodes CASSQDRPGDAGGAGTGELFF.

The rearrangement joins TRBV19 to TRBJ1-1; D may be TRBD1 (5 bases). Germline loops: CDR1 LNHDA, CDR2 SQIVND (reference sequence). V was pared by 6 bases and J by 1 base, with 18 bases between. The CDR3 runs to 16 residues. CDR3 sequence: CASRMSTRGRNTEAFF. As DNA, the CDR3 is TGTGCCAGTAGAATGTCCACTCGGGGCAGGAACACTGAAGCTTTCTTT.

This sequence joins TRBV19 and TRBJ1-4; 7 bases line up with TRBD1. This CDR3 has 14 residues. The junction had 6 bases not matched to a gene; V was cut back by 4 bases and J by 7 bases. Germline V lookup: CDR1 LNHDA, CDR2 SQIVND (reference sequence). The CDR3 loop is CASSNRQGSEKLFF. The CDR3 DNA reads as TGTGCCAGTAGTAACCGACAGGGCAGTGAAAAACTGTTTTTT. The full variable domain, rest sourced from reference TRBV19 and TRBJ1-4, is DGGITQSPKYLFRKEGQNVTLSCEQNLNHDAMYWYRQDPGQGLRLIYYSQIVNDFQKGDIAEGYSVSREKKESFPLTVTSAQKNPTAFYLCASSNRQGSEKLFFGSGTQLSVL.

The chain combines TRBV10-1 with TRBJ1-1; possibly TRBD1 for D (6 bases). Germline CDR1 is WNHNN and CDR2 is SYGVQD (reference sequence). The CDR3 extends over 13 amino acids. Between the trimmed V and J ends, which lost 5 bases and 3 bases, there was a span of 10 bases. The CDR3 sequence: CASSLGHDTEAFF. As DNA, the CDR3 is TGCGCCAGCAGTTTGGGACACGACACTGAAGCTTTCTTT.

The chain links TRBV11-3 to TRBJ1-1; the D is unclear. From germline, CDR1 is SGHNT and CDR2 YENEEA. V gave up 3 bases and J gave up 1 base, with 12 bases separating them. The CDR3 consists of 15 residues. CDR3 amino acids: CASSLSSKGNTEAFF. CDR3 nucleotides: TGTGCCAGCAGCTTGTCGTCGAAGGGGAACACTGAAGCTTTCTTT.

This clone was recorded a few times. The CDR3 sequence is CASSRPNRGDGYTF. The CDR3 DNA reads TGTGCCAGCAGCAGACCAAACAGGGGAGATGGCTACACCTTC. This chain joins TRBV28 and TRBJ1-2; 7 bases match TRBD1. V lost 6 bases, J lost 6 bases, and 10 bases stayed unmatched. Germline assignment: CDR1 MDHEN and CDR2 SYDVKM. This CDR3 contains 14 residues.

This sequence joins TRBV2 and TRBJ2-1, with 10 bases aligning to TRBD2. Germline V gene lookup returns CDR1 SNHLY and CDR2 FYNNEI. The V gene end was trimmed by 7 bases and the J gene end by 2 bases; junction bases not matched to a gene: 8. The CDR3 extends over 16 amino acids. CDR3 loop: CASILRGLATYNEQFF. The CDR3 DNA sequence: TGTGCCAGCATCTTGCGGGGACTAGCGACCTACAATGAGCAGTTCTTC.

This clone has a handful of counts. This chain uses TRBV5-1 with TRBJ2-5; D assignment may be TRBD1 or TRBD2 (5 bases each). Germline lookup yields CDR1 SGHRS and CDR2 YFSETQ. Deletions cut 0 bases from V and 5 bases from J, with 20 bases between. The CDR3 loop spans 17 amino acids. Here the CDR3 reads CASSLVGDPQGLETQYF. CDR3 sequence (DNA): TGCGCCAGCAGCTTGGTGGGGGACCCTCAAGGCTTGGAGACCCAGTACTTC.

The rearrangement uses TRBV10-2 and TRBJ2-1; D could derive from TRBD1 or TRBD2 (5 bases each). The CDR3 totals 15 residues. V was pared by 6 bases and J by 0 bases, with 12 bases between. CDR1 and CDR2 from the germline V gene are WSHSY and SAAADI. CDR3 sequence (DNA): TGCGCCAGCAGATTTAACGGGGCCTCCTACAATGAGCAGTTCTTC. Translated, it gives CASRFNGASYNEQFF.

This clone was counted a single time. This chain links TRBV7-2 with TRBJ2-1; D gene unclear. V lost 1 base to trimming and J lost 0 bases, with 10 bases between them. The CDR3 has 16 residues. Germline V gene data show CDR1 as SGHTA and CDR2 as FQGNSA. The CDR3 nucleotides read TGTGCCAGCAGCTTAGATTCGGTAGGCTCCTACAATGAGCAGTTCTTC. Encoded protein: CASSLDSVGSYNEQFF.

The V gene is TRBV19, the J gene TRBJ1-5; TRBD1 might be the D (5 bases). This CDR3 has 15 residues. Germline V lookup: CDR1 LNHDA, CDR2 SQIVND (reference sequence). V lost 4 bases and J 7 bases, leaving 17 bases between the germline ends. DNA for the CDR3: TGTGCCAGTAGTACCATCGGGGCCCGGGGCCAGCCCCAGCATTTT. This codes for CASSTIGARGQPQHF. Combining the CDR3 with reference TRBV19 and TRBJ1-5 gives the whole variable domain DGGITQSPKYLFRKEGQNVTLSCEQNLNHDAMYWYRQDPGQGLRLIYYSQIVNDFQKGDIAEGYSVSREKKESFPLTVTSAQKNPTAFYLCASSTIGARGQPQHFGDGTRLSIL.

This chain connects TRBV5-1 to TRBJ2-6; D is uncertain. The CDR3 extends over 14 amino acids. Germline CDR1 and CDR2: SGHRS and YFSETQ. V was trimmed by 6 bases and J by 0 bases, leaving 7 bases between them. The CDR3 coding sequence is TGCGCCAGCAAAGGGATCTCTGGGGCCAACGTCCTGACTTTC. It translates to CASKGISGANVLTF. Variable domain in full (rest from reference TRBV5-1 and TRBJ2-6): KAGVTQTPRYLIKTRGQQVTLSCSPISGHRSVSWYQQTPGQGLQFLFEYFSETQRNKGNFPGRFSGRQFSNSRSEMNVSTLELGDSALYLCASKGISGANVLTFGAGSRLTVL.

V usage is TRBV9 and J usage is TRBJ2-3; 8 nucleotides agree with TRBD2. V shed 3 bases and J 4 bases; nucleotides not matched to a gene: 10. The CDR3 covers 16 residues. Germline CDR1 SGDLS, CDR2 YYNGEE. The CDR3, as DNA: TGTGCCAGCAGCGCTTTAGCGGGAAGGCTCCCAGATACGCAGTATTTT. As protein: CASSALAGRLPDTQYF.

V is TRBV6-1 and J is TRBJ2-1, with D tentatively TRBD2 (6 bases). The germline gives CDR1 MNHNS, CDR2 SASEGT. The CDR3 consists of 15 residues. V was trimmed by 6 bases and J by 2 bases, leaving 14 bases between them. The CDR3 bases are TGTGCCAGCAGCGACCTCGGGAGTACCTACAATGAGCAGTTCTTC. Residues: CASSDLGSTYNEQFF.

This chain links TRBV7-3 with TRBJ1-1; D might be TRBD1 (5 bases). The CDR3 length is 15 residues. V lost 5 bases, J lost 0 bases, and 13 bases lay in between. The V gene's germline CDR1 is SGHTA and CDR2 FQGTGA. The CDR3 DNA follows: TGTGCCAGCAGCATTTCAGGGAGCTTGAACACTGAAGCTTTCTTT. Protein sequence: CASSISGSLNTEAFF.

The chain links TRBV5-1 to TRBJ1-2; 7 nucleotides match TRBD1. J was trimmed by 5 bases and V by 0 bases; bases with no gene match: 1. This CDR3 has 13 amino acids. The germline V gene encodes CDR1 SGHRS and CDR2 YFSETQ. In DNA form, the CDR3 reads TGCGCCAGCAGCTTGGAGGGGGCGTATGGCTACACCTTC. Protein product: CASSLEGAYGYTF.

The chain links TRBV5-1 to TRBJ2-3, with D possibly matching TRBD1 (5 bases). Germline CDR1 and CDR2: SGHRS and YFSETQ. CDR3 length: 13 amino acids. V was clipped by 4 bases and J by 6 bases, with 12 bases between them. Written as DNA, the CDR3 is TGCGCCAGCAGCGGCAGACAGACTGATACGCAGTATTTT. Translation: CASSGRQTDTQYF.

This rearrangement joins TRBV9 to TRBJ2-2; no definite D call. The CDR3 length is 12 residues. Germline V lookup: CDR1 SGDLS, CDR2 YYNGEE. Trimming shortened V by 2 bases and J by 1 base, and 0 bases separated the two germline ends. The CDR3 region has the DNA TGTGCCAGCAGCGTGAACACCGGGGAGCTGTTTTTT. This translates into CASSVNTGELFF.

CDR3 DNA sequence: TGTGCCATCAGTCTCGGGGGGGTACCCAATGAGCAGTTCTTC. It encodes CAISLGGVPNEQFF. This chain connects TRBV10-3 to TRBJ2-1; 8 nucleotides align to TRBD2. V lost 5 bases and J lost 6; bases outside the gene matches: 6. The CDR3 runs to 14 residues. Germline values: CDR1 ENHRY, CDR2 SYGVKD.

This clone was seen only once. V gene TRBV2 combines with J gene TRBJ2-3, with TRBD1 matching over 9 bases. Trimming at V came to 4 bases and at J to 0 bases, leaving 11 bases not matched to a gene. The CDR3 has 18 residues. Germline values: CDR1 SNHLY, CDR2 FYNNEI. CDR3 residues: CASSVPGQGVFSTDTQYF. CDR3 in DNA: TGTGCCAGCAGTGTTCCGGGACAGGGTGTCTTTAGCACAGATACGCAGTATTTT.

The genes are TRBV7-9 and TRBJ1-2; the match to TRBD1 covers 7 bases. In germline, CDR1 is SEHNR, CDR2 FQNEAQ (reference sequence). Trimming at V came to 4 bases and at J to 5 bases, leaving 13 bases not matched to a gene. The CDR3 is made up of 16 amino acids. In DNA, the CDR3 is TGTGCCAGCAGCTCACCCTCCGGGACAGCTCTGTATGGCTACACCTTC. This gives the protein CASSSPSGTALYGYTF.

V and J are TRBV7-3 and TRBJ2-1; maybe TRBD2 (6 bases). Trimming shortened V by 6 bases and J by 8 bases, and 14 bases separated the two germline ends. This CDR3 region has 13 residues. Germline assignment: CDR1 SGHTA and CDR2 FQGTGA. CDR3 protein: CASSPGASDEQFF. CDR3 coding DNA: TGTGCCAGCAGTCCCGGGGCTAGCGATGAGCAGTTCTTC.

The chain couples TRBV30 to TRBJ1-5, with a tentative D call TRBD1 (6 bases). Germline values: CDR1 GTSNPN, CDR2 SVGIG (reference sequence). This CDR3 has 13 amino acids. The V and J ends lost 2 bases and 9 bases respectively, with 14 bases between them. The CDR3 nucleotides read TGTGCCTGGAGTCTTGCAGGGGCGAGGCCCCAGCATTTT. It yields the protein CAWSLAGARPQHF.

Comments on this clone: The germline gene is not matched at one end of the junction; a read error may be the cause. V is TRBV19 and J is TRBJ1-1; possibly TRBD1 for D (5 bases). In germline, CDR1 is LNHDA, CDR2 SQIVND (reference sequence). This CDR3 contains 13 residues. The CDR3 DNA follows: TGTGCCAGTAGCTCTAACCGGCGGACAAGGGACGAGTTT. Amino acids: CASSSNRRTRDEF.

The CDR3 is CAILRSLASYNEQFF. The CDR3 coding sequence is TGTGCCATTTTAAGGAGTCTAGCGAGCTACAATGAGCAGTTCTTC. The rearrangement joins TRBV2 to TRBJ2-1; TRBD2 might be the D (6 bases). The V gene lost 10 bases and the J gene lost 3 bases, with 19 bases spanning the gap. This CDR3 comprises 15 residues. CDR1 and CDR2 (germline): SNHLY, FYNNEI. The complete variable domain, with remaining parts taken from reference TRBV2 and TRBJ2-1, reads EPEVTQTPSHQVTQMGQEVILRCVPISNHLYFYWYRQILGQKVEFLVSFYNNEISEKSEIFDDQFSVERPDGSNFTLKIRSTKLEDSAMYFCAILRSLASYNEQFFGPGTRLTVL.

The gene calls are TRBV15 and TRBJ2-5; D is possibly TRBD1 (6 bases). Trimming took off 2 bases at V and 4 bases at J, with 17 bases between the two ends. CDR1 and CDR2 (germline): LNHNV, YYDKDF (reference sequence). The CDR3 consists of 16 residues. The CDR3 here is CATSRSQGGQSETQYF. The CDR3 DNA follows: TGTGCCACCAGCAGATCCCAAGGGGGACAATCAGAGACCCAGTACTTC.

CDR3 DNA: TGTGCCAGCAGACTTTCCGGGGTTAGCACAGATACGCAGTATTTT. Its protein is CASRLSGVSTDTQYF. The V and J genes are TRBV7-6 and TRBJ2-3; weak D call: TRBD2 (5 bases). This CDR3 region has 15 residues. V lost 6 bases and J lost 0, with 13 bases in between. Germline assignment: CDR1 SGHVS and CDR2 FNYEAQ.

The chain carries TRBV30 and TRBJ1-1; the D is unclear. The V end was cut by 2 bases, the J end by 1 base, with 8 bases between. The CDR3 spans 13 residues. Per the germline V gene, CDR1 is GTSNPN and CDR2 is SVGIG (reference sequence). CDR3 coding DNA: TGTGCCTGGAGTTCCCCCGAGAACACTGAAGCTTTCTTT. It yields the protein CAWSSPENTEAFF.

This clone was seen only a few times. The V and J genes are TRBV4-2 and TRBJ1-5; D is perhaps TRBD1 (6 bases). V lost 4 bases and J 3 bases, leaving 16 bases between the germline ends. The CDR3 spans 16 residues. Germline V gene sequence: CDR1 LGHNA, CDR2 YNFKEQ. The CDR3 DNA follows: TGTGCCAGCAGCCCAGGTGGAGCAGGGGACAATCAGCCCCAGCATTTT. Translation gives CASSPGGAGDNQPQHF.